Listed below are T cell receptor beta chains from one sample, sequenced in a study of control samples from healthy donors and cancer patients. The assay was immunoSEQ multiplex PCR, and TCRdb's table has in-frame clones only and misses some. The sample includes fewer than 500,000 clones, 90% of them seen just once. Specimen: PBMCs. Receptors originate from a man aged 40-49 years with head and neck cancer. Both conserved end residues are part of each CDR3. D genes are given only for firm matches. Not all rows give a size; the values are once, few, many and, for expanded clones, a class.

D: TRBD1; J: TRBJ1-5; V: TRBV7-2; size: -; DNA: TGTGCCAGCAGCTCAGGGGGATATCAGCCCCAGCATTTT; CDR3: CASSSGGYQPQHF
D: -; J: TRBJ2-7; V: TRBV7-8; size: -; DNA: TGTGCCAGCAGCTTAGTCGGCCAGGGAACCTACGAGCAGTACTTC; CDR3: CASSLVGQGTYEQYF
D: -; J: TRBJ2-1; V: TRBV7-9; size: few; DNA: TGTGCCAGCAGCCTCCGGGCCAGAGAGTCCTACAATGAGCAGTTCTTC; CDR3: CASSLRARESYNEQFF
D: -; J: TRBJ1-1; V: TRBV11-3; size: -; DNA: TGTGCCAGCAGCTTATATCCCCCAGATGAAGCTTTCTTT; CDR3: CASSLYPPDEAFF
D: -; J: TRBJ1-5; V: TRBV19; size: -; DNA: TGTGCCAGTAGTATGGACAGTGAACTACCGCCCCAGCATTTT; CDR3: CASSMDSELPPQHF
D: TRBD2; J: TRBJ2-7; V: TRBV28; size: -; DNA: TGTGCCAGCAGTTCCGGACTAGCGGGAGCCTACGAGCAGTACTTC; CDR3: CASSSGLAGAYEQYF
D: TRBD1; J: TRBJ2-2; V: TRBV6-5; size: -; DNA: TGTGCCAGCAGACCAGGGGGCCGTTCGACCGGGGAGCTGTTTTTT; CDR3: CASRPGGRSTGELFF
D: TRBD1; J: TRBJ2-5; V: TRBV5-1; size: -; DNA: TGCGCCAGCATGGCAGGGGGCCAAGAGACCCAGTACTTC; CDR3: CASMAGGQETQYF
D: -; J: TRBJ2-7; V: TRBV29-1; size: -; DNA: TGCAGCGTGGGGGCGGGTGGACGCGAGCAGTACTTC; CDR3: CSVGAGGREQYF
D: -; J: TRBJ1-5; V: TRBV10-3; size: -; DNA: TGTGCCATCAGTGGTAATAGCAATCAGCCCCAGCATTTT; CDR3: CAISGNSNQPQHF
D: TRBD1; J: TRBJ2-7; V: TRBV7-9; size: few; DNA: TGTGCCAGCAGCTTAGGTCAGGGGGTATACGAGCAGTACTTC; CDR3: CASSLGQGVYEQYF
D: -; J: TRBJ2-1; V: TRBV9; size: -; DNA: TGTGCCAGCAGCGTAGGTTCCCCCGTGAATGAGCAGTTCTTC; CDR3: CASSVGSPVNEQFF
D: -; J: TRBJ1-4; V: TRBV7-2; size: -; DNA: TGTGCCAGCAGCGACCAACCAACAGACGGCGAAAAACTGTTTTTT; CDR3: CASSDQPTDGEKLFF
D: -; J: TRBJ2-3; V: TRBV9; size: once; DNA: TGTGCCAGCAGCCCTAGCACAGATACGCAGTATTTT; CDR3: CASSPSTDTQYF
D: -; J: TRBJ1-1; V: TRBV3-1/TRBV3-2; size: -; DNA: TGTGCCAGCAGCCAGTCTGGTTCGGCTCGTGGCACTGAAGCTTTCTTT; CDR3: CASSQSGSARGTEAFF
D: -; J: TRBJ1-6; V: TRBV10-3; size: -; DNA: TGTGCCATCAGTACACGGAGTGAGAATTCACCCCTCCACTTT; CDR3: CAISTRSENSPLHF
D: -; J: TRBJ1-1; V: TRBV18; size: -; DNA: TGTGCCAGCTCACCAACCGGGGGCCTTAACACTGAAGCTTTCTTT; CDR3: CASSPTGGLNTEAFF
D: -; J: TRBJ2-7; V: TRBV18; size: -; DNA: TGTGCCAGCTCTACCACGGGGGTCGGTTACGAGCAGTACTTC; CDR3: CASSTTGVGYEQYF
D: -; J: TRBJ1-1; V: TRBV19; size: -; DNA: TGTGCCAGTAGTATTCAATTTGGACTGGGGAACACTGAAGCTTTCTTT; CDR3: CASSIQFGLGNTEAFF
D: -; J: TRBJ1-1; V: TRBV2; size: few; DNA: TGTGCCAGCAGTGAAGCTCGGGGAACTGAAGCTTTCTTT; CDR3: CASSEARGTEAFF
D: TRBD1; J: TRBJ2-3; V: TRBV27; size: -; DNA: TGTGCCAGCATTCCGGACAGGGGTTACACAGATACGCAGTATTTT; CDR3: CASIPDRGYTDTQYF
D: -; J: TRBJ2-3; V: TRBV19; size: once; DNA: TGTGCCAGTAGTGGCCGGGCCGATATTCGGGCAGATACGCAGTATTTT; CDR3: CASSGRADIRADTQYF
D: TRBD1; J: TRBJ1-2; V: TRBV29-1; size: -; DNA: TGCAGCGTCCTCACTAGGGACAGGGGCTATGGCTACACCTTC; CDR3: CSVLTRDRGYGYTF
D: TRBD1; J: TRBJ2-5; V: TRBV9; size: -; DNA: TGTGCCAGCAGCGTAACCGACTACAGGGGGCCCGAAGAGACCCAGTACTTC; CDR3: CASSVTDYRGPEETQYF
D: -; J: TRBJ2-2; V: TRBV7-9; size: -; DNA: TGTGCCAGCAGCTTAAACTCCGGGGAGCTGTTTTTT; CDR3: CASSLNSGELFF
D: -; J: TRBJ2-7; V: TRBV29-1; size: -; DNA: TGCAGCGTTGGATCTGATCGCCGCGGCGAGCAGTACTTC; CDR3: CSVGSDRRGEQYF
D: -; J: TRBJ2-5; V: TRBV4-1; size: -; DNA: TGCGCCAGCAGCCAAGATCAGGGGCAAGAGACCCAGTACTTC; CDR3: CASSQDQGQETQYF
D: -; J: TRBJ1-2; V: TRBV10-3; size: once; DNA: TGTGCCATCAGTGAGGGGGCCTCCTCGGTGGGCTACACCTTC; CDR3: CAISEGASSVGYTF
D: -; J: TRBJ1-4; V: TRBV20-1; size: -; DNA: TGCAGTGCTACTGAGGGGACCACAAATGAAAAACTGTTTTTT; CDR3: CSATEGTTNEKLFF
D: -; J: TRBJ2-1; V: TRBV9; size: -; DNA: TGTGCCAGCAGCGTAGCAGATGAGCAGTTCTTC; CDR3: CASSVADEQFF
D: -; J: TRBJ2-7; V: TRBV29-1; size: once; DNA: TGCAGCGTTGTGCCGGGACTGGAGGGCTACGAGCAGTACTTC; CDR3: CSVVPGLEGYEQYF
D: TRBD1; J: TRBJ2-3; V: TRBV15; size: -; DNA: TGTGCCACCAGCAGTCACGACAGGGCCTTTGCAGATACGCAGTATTTT; CDR3: CATSSHDRAFADTQYF
D: -; J: TRBJ1-1; V: TRBV3-1/TRBV3-2; size: once; DNA: TGTGCCAGCAGCTCCCGGGGGGCGAACACTGAAGCTTTCTTT; CDR3: CASSSRGANTEAFF
D: TRBD1; J: TRBJ1-4; V: TRBV5-6; size: once; DNA: TGTGCCAGCAGCTTAGGGGACAGGGGAATAGGTGAAAAACTGTTTTTT; CDR3: CASSLGDRGIGEKLFF
D: TRBD1; J: TRBJ1-2; V: TRBV9; size: -; DNA: TGTGCCAGCAGCGCAGCCTCTTCGGCGACAGGGGATGGCTACACCTTC; CDR3: CASSAASSATGDGYTF
D: TRBD2; J: TRBJ2-3; V: TRBV30; size: -; DNA: TGTGCCTCTGGGACTAGCGGGGGGGTCGTGGATACGCAGTATTTT; CDR3: CASGTSGGVVDTQYF
D: TRBD1; J: TRBJ2-5; V: TRBV30; size: -; DNA: TGTGCCTGGAGGGACAGGGGCCAAGAGACCCAGTACTTC; CDR3: CAWRDRGQETQYF
D: -; J: TRBJ2-3; V: TRBV6-5; size: -; DNA: TGTGCCAGCAGCTCCCTTGGGGCAGATACGCAGTATTTT; CDR3: CASSSLGADTQYF
D: -; J: TRBJ1-1; V: TRBV10-3; size: few; DNA: TGTGCCATCAGTGAGGGAACTGAAGCTTTCTTT; CDR3: CAISEGTEAFF
D: TRBD1; J: TRBJ2-1; V: TRBV19; size: -; DNA: TGTGCCAGCAGTTTAGGGACAGGGTGGAATGAGCAGTTCTTC; CDR3: CASSLGTGWNEQFF
D: -; J: TRBJ1-4; V: TRBV2; size: -; DNA: TGTGCCGGCCGGGACATCAATGAAAAACTGTTTTTT; CDR3: CAGRDINEKLFF
D: -; J: TRBJ1-1; V: TRBV6-2/TRBV6-3; size: -; DNA: TGTGCCAGCAGTTACGCGACCCGAGGAGCTTTCTTT; CDR3: CASSYATRGAFF
D: -; J: TRBJ2-1; V: TRBV4-2; size: once; DNA: TGTGCCAGCAGCCCGCACTCGGGGACTTCTTACAATGAGCAGTTCTTC; CDR3: CASSPHSGTSYNEQFF
D: -; J: TRBJ2-5; V: TRBV6-5; size: -; DNA: TGTGCCAGCAGTTACTCGAGACAGCAAGAGACCCAGTACTTC; CDR3: CASSYSRQQETQYF